Below are 5 T cell receptor beta chains sequenced from a single sample in a study of beta chain features in type 1 diabetes. Investigators reverse transcribed all isolated RNA, so they sequenced expressed TCRB transcripts. The table came from immunoSEQ multiplex PCR; TCRdb's copy has only in-frame clones and leaves some out. The sample holds some 900,000 clones, about a sixth seen once. Sequences were obtained from naive CD4+ T cells from blood. The receptors derive from a woman aged 18-29 years in good health.

This chain links TRBV6-5 with TRBJ2-6; D is unclear. Germline V gene data show CDR1 as MNHEY and CDR2 as SVGAGI. The ends were cut back, 2 bases at V and 0 bases at J, with 8 bases in the middle. This CDR3 has 16 amino acids. CDR3 nucleotides: TGTGCCAGCAGTTACGGGCACCTCTCTGGGGCCAACGTCCTGACTTTC. Amino acid sequence: CASSYGHLSGANVLTF.

The genes are TRBV2 and TRBJ1-5; D gene unclear. CDR1 and CDR2 from the germline V gene are SNHLY and FYNNEI. Deletions cut 6 bases from V and 5 bases from J, with 11 bases between. The CDR3 is made up of 13 amino acids. The DNA of the CDR3 is TGTGCCAGCAGGGACGGTACCTATCAGCCCCAGCATTTT. Protein: CASRDGTYQPQHF.

As for this clone: The sample holds other DNA sequences that translate to the same CDR3. The chain joins TRBV2 to TRBJ2-7; D may be TRBD1 or TRBD2 (5 bases each). Looked up from germline, CDR1 is SNHLY and CDR2 is FYNNEI. The CDR3 has 13 residues. Trimming pared 6 bases from V and 3 bases from J, leaving 12 bases between. CDR3 in DNA: TGTGCCAGCAGCCGGGACGGAAGCTACGAGCAGTACTTC. Amino acid sequence: CASSRDGSYEQYF.

In its sample, this clone was seen a few times. The chain links TRBV23-1 to TRBJ1-3, with no clear D. TRBV23-1 has ORF status, its function being uncertain. With 0 bases removed from V and 7 bases from J, the gap between germline ends came to 22 bases. CDR3 length: 18 amino acids. In DNA, the CDR3 is TGCGCCAGCAGTCAATCGTTGAACAGCCTGTGCAACGGGAACACCATATATTTT. Translating it yields CASSQSLNSLCNGNTIYF.

The gene calls are TRBV7-2 and TRBJ2-5, with unresolved D. The CDR3 contains 12 residues. CDR1 is SGHTA and CDR2 is FQGNSA in the germline V gene. The V gene lost 5 bases and the J gene lost 7 bases, with 11 bases spanning the gap. The CDR3 DNA follows: TGTGCCAGCAGCCCGGATGGATGGACCCAGTACTTC. This gives the protein CASSPDGWTQYF.